The present entry profiles one T cell receptor beta chain with its context. The antigen is undetermined. The template for TCR beta VDJ and CDR3 sequence profiling was genomic DNA. MiXCR, applied by TCRdb to the reads, yields one record per CDR3 protein. The sample yields approximately 170,000 distinct CDR3 sequences, about 60% seen once. The sample is drawn from a study of CD8+CD57+ T cells in acquired aplastic anemia. For the study at large: Yields of DNA that came from sorted CD4+ and CD8+ cells averaged roughly 3.3 ug. The study's findings and limits: Both patients and controls carried the same twenty-nine CD8+ CDR3 sequences.

CDR1 is DFQATT and CDR2 is SNEGSKA in the germline V gene (reference sequence). V lost 0 bases, J lost 3 bases, and 5 bases stayed unmatched. The CDR3 covers 15 residues. The V gene is TRBV20-1, the J gene TRBJ2-5, with TRBD2 matching over 9 bases. The specimen was sorted CD4+, CD8+, or CD8+CD57+ T cells (not recorded which) from PBMCs. This receptor was identified in a human donor in good health. The CDR3 DNA reads as TGCAGTGCTAGAGATGGTAGGACTAGCGAAGAGACCCAGTACTTC. This sequence encodes CSARDGRTSEETQYF.